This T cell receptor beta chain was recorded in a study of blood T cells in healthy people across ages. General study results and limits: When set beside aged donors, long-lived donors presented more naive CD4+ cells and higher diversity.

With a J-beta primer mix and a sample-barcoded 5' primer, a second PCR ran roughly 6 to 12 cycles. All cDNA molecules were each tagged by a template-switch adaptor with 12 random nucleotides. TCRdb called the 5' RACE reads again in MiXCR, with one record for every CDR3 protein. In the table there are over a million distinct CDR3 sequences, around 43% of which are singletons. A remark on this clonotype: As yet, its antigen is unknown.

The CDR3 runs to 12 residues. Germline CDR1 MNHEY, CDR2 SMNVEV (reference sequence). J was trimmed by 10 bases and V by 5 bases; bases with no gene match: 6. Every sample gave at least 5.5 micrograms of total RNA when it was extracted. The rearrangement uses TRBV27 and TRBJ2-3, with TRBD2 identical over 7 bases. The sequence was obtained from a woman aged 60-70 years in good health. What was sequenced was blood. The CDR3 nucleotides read TGTGCCAGCAGTCTTGGACTAGGGGCGCAGTATTTT. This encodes CASSLGLGAQYF.